The rows below give T cell receptor beta chains drawn from one sample of a study of shared clonotypes between healthy human individuals. Using immunoSEQ multiplex PCR, the repertoire was profiled, and TCRdb retains in-frame clones only, with some absent. The repertoire holds under 2,000,000 clones, about 95% seen once, with 1% to 1.5% in the top ten. What was sequenced was naive CD8+ T cells sorted from blood. These receptors came from a man younger than 35 in good health. CDR3s leave out the opening cysteine and the closing phenylalanine or tryptophan.

>TRBV4-1|TRBJ2-7
ASSHPGGSYEQY
>TRBV5-6|TRBJ2-7
ASSLGRLAASYEQY
>TRBV29-1|TRBJ2-5
SVEGWAGTETQY
>TRBV6-5|TRBJ2-6
ASRPSGANVLT
>TRBV6-6|TRBJ1-2
ASSYSLTGNYGYT
>TRBV6-5|TRBJ1-5
ASSLGASNQPQH
>TRBV4-1|TRBJ1-2
ASSQVLGGNGYT
>TRBV30|TRBJ1-2
AWSGTEYNYGYT
>TRBV13|TRBJ1-3
ASSPGDSGNTIY
>TRBV14|TRBJ1-1
ASSHLKGEGAETEAF
>TRBV5-6|TRBJ1-1
ASSSDGAWMNTEAF
>TRBV6-1|TRBJ2-5
ASTEWGVGETQY
>TRBV13|TRBJ2-7
ASSFGRSYEQY
>TRBV14|TRBJ2-7
ASSHGQAYEQY
>TRBV7-2|TRBJ1-5
ASSLGYGDNQPQH
>TRBV4-1|TRBJ2-7
ASSQLAGGTYEQY